This TCR beta chain was retrieved from a study of early T cells in non-severe SARS-CoV-2 infection. Study-level background: Chains stayed unpaired after sequencing of bulk RNA from unsorted whole blood. Broader study findings: Anti-spike CD8 responses were favored in VDJdb matching, and private and CD4 specificities were missed.

Separate cDNA molecules each had unique molecular identifiers attached to them. MiXCR, run by TCRdb on the 5' RACE reads, gives a single entry per CDR3 protein. Here the sample spans some 78,000 distinct CDR3 sequences, approximately 13% being singletons. Germline CDR1 and CDR2: DFQATT and SNEGSKA (reference sequence). V lost 5 bases and J lost 2, with 10 bases in between. The CDR3 loop spans 14 amino acids. This clonotype has only a few counts. The antigen remains undetermined. The sample comprised whole blood. The sequence came from an adult who was a healthcare worker with PCR-confirmed SARS-CoV-2 infection or an uninfected control (not recorded which). V usage is TRBV20-1 and J usage is TRBJ2-6; weak D call: TRBD2 (5 bases). CDR3 DNA sequence: TGCAGTGCTCCCGGGGTGACTGGGGCCAACGTCCTGACTTTC. Translating it yields CSAPGVTGANVLTF.